In this sample, the clone carrying this T cell receptor (beta chain) turned up many times. Its antigen remains unknown. The data derive from a study of T cells in Graves' hyperthyroidism and ophthalmopathy. Thyroid ultrasound and orbital computed tomography, with clinical symptoms and serum thyroxine and TRAb, informed diagnoses. Researchers amplified the TCR beta CDR3 regions from RNA transcripts. Carried out on the TCR CDR3, a first-round RT-PCR used the HTBI primer set. MiXCR, run by TCRdb on the multiplex PCR reads, gives a single entry per CDR3 protein. The data hold hundreds of thousands of distinct CDR3 sequences, with 12% to 15% observed a single time. Germline loops: CDR1 KGHSH, CDR2 LQKENI. V lost 3 bases and J lost 5; bases outside the gene matches: 1. There are 12 residues in the CDR3. Whole-study results and caveats: Median prediction lead before ophthalmopathy onset was 6.5 months with the model. Also found in blood were most expanded thyroid clonotypes above 0.001.

The receptor was derived from a woman aged 55-70 years with Graves' ophthalmopathy. The gene calls are TRBV18 and TRBJ2-7, with 7 bases identical to TRBD2. Material: blood. CDR3 nucleotide sequence: TGTGCCAGCTCACCTGGGACTAACGAGCAGTACTTC. Protein sequence: CASSPGTNEQYF.